The T cell receptor (beta chain) under discussion was sequenced for a study of early T cells in non-severe SARS-CoV-2 infection. CDR3 length: 14 residues. CDR1 and CDR2 (germline): MNHEY, SMNVEV (reference sequence). Comments on this clonotype: The junction and the germline gene differ at one end; a read error may be behind it.

TCRdb fed the 5' RACE reads into MiXCR, producing one record per CDR3 protein. Seen here are roughly 67,000 distinct CDR3 sequences, approximately 11% observed once, and the top ten hold approximately 5.9%. Sequencing input: whole blood. This receptor was taken from an adult who was a healthcare worker with PCR-confirmed SARS-CoV-2 infection or an uninfected control (not recorded which). The chain carries TRBV27 and TRBJ2-1; possible D gene TRBD2, 5 bases. The CDR3 sequence: CTSSSMDFSNEQFF. The CDR3 DNA reads as TGTACCAGCAGTTCTATGGACTTTTCGAATGAGCAGTTCTTC.